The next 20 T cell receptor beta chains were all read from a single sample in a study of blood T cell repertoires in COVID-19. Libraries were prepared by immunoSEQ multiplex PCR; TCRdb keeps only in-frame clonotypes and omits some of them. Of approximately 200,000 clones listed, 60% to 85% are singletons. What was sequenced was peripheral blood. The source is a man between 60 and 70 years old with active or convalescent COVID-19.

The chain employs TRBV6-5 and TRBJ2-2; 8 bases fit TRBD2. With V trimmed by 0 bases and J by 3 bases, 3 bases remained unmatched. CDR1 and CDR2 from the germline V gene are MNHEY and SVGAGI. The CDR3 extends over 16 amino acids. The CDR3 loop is CASSYSGLAYTGELFF. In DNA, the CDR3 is TGTGCCAGCAGTTACTCTGGACTAGCCTACACCGGGGAGCTGTTTTTT.

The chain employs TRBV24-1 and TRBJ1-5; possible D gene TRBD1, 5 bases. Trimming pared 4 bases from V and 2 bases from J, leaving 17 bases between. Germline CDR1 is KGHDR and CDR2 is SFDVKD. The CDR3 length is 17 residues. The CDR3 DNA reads TGTGCCACCAGTGACGCAGGGTCGACGTGGGGCAATCAGCCCCAGCATTTT. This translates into CATSDAGSTWGNQPQHF.

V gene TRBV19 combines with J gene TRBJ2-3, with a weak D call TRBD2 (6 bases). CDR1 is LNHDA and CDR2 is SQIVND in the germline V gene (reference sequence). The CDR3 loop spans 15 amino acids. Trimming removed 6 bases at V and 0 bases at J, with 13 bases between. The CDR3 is CASRGGGRSTDTQYF. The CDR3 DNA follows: TGTGCCAGTAGGGGAGGCGGACGTAGCACAGATACGCAGTATTTT.

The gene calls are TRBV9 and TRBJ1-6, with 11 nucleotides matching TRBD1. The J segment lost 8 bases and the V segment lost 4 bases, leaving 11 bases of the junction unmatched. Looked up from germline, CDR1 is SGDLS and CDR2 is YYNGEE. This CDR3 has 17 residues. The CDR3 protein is CASSPLPGQGDDSPLHF. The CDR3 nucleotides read TGTGCCAGCAGCCCATTACCGGGACAGGGGGATGATTCACCCCTCCACTTT.

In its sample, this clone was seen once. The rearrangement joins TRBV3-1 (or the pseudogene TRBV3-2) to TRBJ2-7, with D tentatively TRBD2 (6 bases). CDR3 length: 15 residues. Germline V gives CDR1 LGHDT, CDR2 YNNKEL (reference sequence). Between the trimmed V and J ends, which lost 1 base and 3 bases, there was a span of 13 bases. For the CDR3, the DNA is TGTGCCAGCAGCCAAGCCCCCGGGAGAGGCTACGAGCAGTACTTC. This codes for CASSQAPGRGYEQYF.

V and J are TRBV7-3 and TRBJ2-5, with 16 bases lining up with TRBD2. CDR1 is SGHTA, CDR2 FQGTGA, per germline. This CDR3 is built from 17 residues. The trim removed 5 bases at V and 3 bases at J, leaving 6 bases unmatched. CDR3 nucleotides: TGTGCCAGCAGCCGCGGGACTAGCGGGAGGGCCGAAGAGACCCAGTACTTC. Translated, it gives CASSRGTSGRAEETQYF.

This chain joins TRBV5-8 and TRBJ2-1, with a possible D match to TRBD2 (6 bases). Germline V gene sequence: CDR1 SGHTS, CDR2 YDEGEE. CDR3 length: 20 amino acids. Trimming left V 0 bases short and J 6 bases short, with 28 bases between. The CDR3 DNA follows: TGTGCCAGCAGCTTGGCCATCGCTAGCGTCTCAATTGGATCCCGCAATGAGCAGTTCTTC. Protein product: CASSLAIASVSIGSRNEQFF.

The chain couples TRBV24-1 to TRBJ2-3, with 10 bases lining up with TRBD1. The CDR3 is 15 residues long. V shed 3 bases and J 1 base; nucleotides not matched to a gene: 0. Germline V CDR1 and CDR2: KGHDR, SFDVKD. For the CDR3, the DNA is TGTGCCACCAGTGATGGACAGGGGGGCACAGATACGCAGTATTTT. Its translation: CATSDGQGGTDTQYF.

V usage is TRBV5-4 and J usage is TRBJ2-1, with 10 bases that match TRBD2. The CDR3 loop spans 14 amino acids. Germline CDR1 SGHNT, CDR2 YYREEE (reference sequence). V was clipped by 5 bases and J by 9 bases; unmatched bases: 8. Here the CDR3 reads CASRAGGPSVEQFF. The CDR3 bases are TGTGCCAGCAGAGCGGGAGGGCCGTCGGTTGAGCAGTTCTTC. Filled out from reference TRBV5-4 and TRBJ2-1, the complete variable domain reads ETGVTQSPTHLIKTRGQQVTLRCSSQSGHNTVSWYQQALGQGPQFIFQYYREEENGRGNFPPRFSGLQFPNYSSELNVNALELDDSALYLCASRAGGPSVEQFFGPGTRLTVL.

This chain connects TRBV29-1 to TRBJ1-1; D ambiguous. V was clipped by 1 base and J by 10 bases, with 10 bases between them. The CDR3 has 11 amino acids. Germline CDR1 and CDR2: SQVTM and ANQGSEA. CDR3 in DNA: TGCAGCGTTGAAGGGGCCCGAGCAGCTTTCTTT. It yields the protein CSVEGARAAFF.

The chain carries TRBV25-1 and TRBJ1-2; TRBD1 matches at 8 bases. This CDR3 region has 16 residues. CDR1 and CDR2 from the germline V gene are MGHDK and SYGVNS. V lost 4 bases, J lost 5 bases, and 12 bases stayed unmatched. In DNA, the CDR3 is TGTGCCAGCAGTGGGGGGGACAGGCCGGGTAATTATGGCTACACCTTC. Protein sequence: CASSGGDRPGNYGYTF.

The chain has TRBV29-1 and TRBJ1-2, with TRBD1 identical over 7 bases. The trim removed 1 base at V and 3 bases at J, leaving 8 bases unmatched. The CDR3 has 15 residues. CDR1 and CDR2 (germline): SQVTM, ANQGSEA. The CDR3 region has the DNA TGCAGCGTTGAAGGTACTGGACAGGTTGACTATGGCTACACCTTC. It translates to CSVEGTGQVDYGYTF.

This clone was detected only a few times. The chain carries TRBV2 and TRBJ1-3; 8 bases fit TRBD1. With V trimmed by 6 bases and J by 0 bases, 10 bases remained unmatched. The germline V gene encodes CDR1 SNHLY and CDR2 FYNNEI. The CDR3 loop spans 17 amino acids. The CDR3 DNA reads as TGTGCCAGCAGCGATGGACAGGGCGCACCCTCTGGAAACACCATATATTTT. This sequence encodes CASSDGQGAPSGNTIYF.

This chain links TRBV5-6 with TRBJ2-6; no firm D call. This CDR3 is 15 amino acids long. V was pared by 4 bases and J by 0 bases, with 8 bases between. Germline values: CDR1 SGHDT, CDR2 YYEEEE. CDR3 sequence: CASSETGSGANVLTF. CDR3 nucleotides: TGTGCCAGCAGCGAAACGGGCTCTGGGGCCAACGTCCTGACTTTC.

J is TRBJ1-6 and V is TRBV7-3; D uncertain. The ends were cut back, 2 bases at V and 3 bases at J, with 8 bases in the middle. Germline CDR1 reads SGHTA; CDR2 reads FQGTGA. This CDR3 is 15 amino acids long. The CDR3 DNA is TGTGCCAGCAGCTTACGCGGGAACTATAATTCACCCCTCCACTTT. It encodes CASSLRGNYNSPLHF.

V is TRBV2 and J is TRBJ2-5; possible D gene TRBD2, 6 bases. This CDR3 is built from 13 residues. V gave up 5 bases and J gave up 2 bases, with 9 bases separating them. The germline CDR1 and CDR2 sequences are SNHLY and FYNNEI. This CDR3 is CASSREWQETQYF. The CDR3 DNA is TGTGCCAGCAGTCGGGAGTGGCAAGAGACCCAGTACTTC.

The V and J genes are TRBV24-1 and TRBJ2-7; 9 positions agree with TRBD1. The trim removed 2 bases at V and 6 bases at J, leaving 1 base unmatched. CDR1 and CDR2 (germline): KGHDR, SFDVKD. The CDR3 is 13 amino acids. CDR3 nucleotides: TGTGCCACCAGTGATTCGACAGGGGGCGAGCAGTACTTC. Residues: CATSDSTGGEQYF.

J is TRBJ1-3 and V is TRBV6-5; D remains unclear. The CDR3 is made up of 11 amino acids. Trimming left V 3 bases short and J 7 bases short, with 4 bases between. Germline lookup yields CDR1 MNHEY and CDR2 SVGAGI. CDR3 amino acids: CASSYGNTIYF. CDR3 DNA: TGTGCCAGCAGTTATGGCAACACCATATATTTT.

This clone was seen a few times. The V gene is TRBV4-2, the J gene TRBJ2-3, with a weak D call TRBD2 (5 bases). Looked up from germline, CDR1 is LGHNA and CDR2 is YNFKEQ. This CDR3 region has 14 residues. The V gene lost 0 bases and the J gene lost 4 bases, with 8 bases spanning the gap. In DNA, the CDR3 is TGTGCCAGCAGCCAAGATGGGAGAGCAGATACGCAGTATTTT. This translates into CASSQDGRADTQYF.

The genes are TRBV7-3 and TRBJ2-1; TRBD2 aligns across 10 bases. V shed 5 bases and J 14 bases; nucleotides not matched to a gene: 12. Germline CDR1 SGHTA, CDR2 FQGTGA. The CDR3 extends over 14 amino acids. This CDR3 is CASSLLAGDGVKFF. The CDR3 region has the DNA TGTGCCAGCAGCCTCCTAGCGGGGGATGGGGTGAAGTTCTTC.